The 32 T cell receptor beta chains presented below share a single source sample, sequenced in a study of blood T cells in healthy people across ages. Together with a sample-barcoded 5' primer, a J-beta primer mix was included in a second PCR lasting about 7 to 12 cycles. TCRdb analysed the 5' RACE reads with MiXCR anew, one entry per CDR3 protein. The sample includes 800,000 or so distinct CDR3 sequences, 20% to 25% seen only once; the top ten take 3.7%. These data also formed part of another study, on T cells of mothers and their children.

Sequenced input: blood. Receptors were obtained from a boy younger than 18 in good health.

This clonotype was seen only a few times. This chain links TRBV20-1 with TRBJ2-7; D uncertain. The CDR3 is 16 amino acids. Germline V CDR1 and CDR2: DFQATT, SNEGSKA (reference sequence). Trimming took off 2 bases at V and 2 bases at J, with 19 bases between the two ends. The CDR3 DNA reads TGCAGTGCTAGACATTTCGGGCGGAGTTCGACCTACGAGCAGTACTTC. Protein product: CSARHFGRSSTYEQYF.

This chain joins TRBV6-2 or TRBV6-3 and TRBJ1-2; possibly TRBD1 for D (5 bases). In germline, CDR1 is MNHEY, CDR2 SVGEGT. The CDR3 covers 12 residues. The V end was cut by 8 bases, the J end by 4 bases, with 11 bases between. CDR3 nucleotides: TGTGCCAGCCGAGGGACGTTCTATGGCTACACCTTC. Protein product: CASRGTFYGYTF.

The chain employs TRBV28 and TRBJ1-5, with D maybe TRBD1 (6 bases). This CDR3 is 16 amino acids long. Trimming left V 3 bases short and J 7 bases short, with 19 bases between. Per germline, CDR1 MDHEN and CDR2 SYDVKM. The CDR3 loop reads CASSFRRAGAGQPQHF. The CDR3, as DNA: TGTGCCAGCAGTTTCCGACGTGCGGGGGCTGGACAGCCCCAGCATTTT.

This clonotype showed up just a few times. The chain couples TRBV9 to TRBJ2-7, with 10 bases matching TRBD1. V shed 0 bases and J 5 bases; nucleotides not matched to a gene: 5. This CDR3 has 15 residues. Germline lookup yields CDR1 SGDLS and CDR2 YYNGEE. CDR3 amino acids: CASSVDRDRGDEQYF. CDR3 coding DNA: TGTGCCAGCAGCGTAGATAGGGACAGGGGAGACGAGCAGTACTTC.

This clonotype showed up just a few times. The chain combines TRBV6-2 or TRBV6-3 with TRBJ2-5, with D possibly TRBD2 on 5 matching bases. Germline values: CDR1 MNHEY, CDR2 SVGEGT. There are 16 residues in the CDR3. V was pared by 6 bases and J by 2 bases, with 19 bases between. CDR3 sequence reads: CASRPTISGEQETQYF. The CDR3 DNA reads as TGTGCCAGCAGACCTACCATCAGCGGCGAACAAGAGACCCAGTACTTC.

The chain links TRBV10-2 to TRBJ2-3; D remains ambiguous. The CDR3 length is 12 residues. Germline lookup yields CDR1 WSHSY and CDR2 SAAADI. V shed 3 bases and J shed 6 bases, with 7 bases lying between them. The DNA of the CDR3 is TGCGCCAGCAGTGATGGCAGGGATACGCAGTATTTT. Translating gives CASSDGRDTQYF.

There are a few counts of this clonotype. The V and J genes are TRBV7-2 and TRBJ2-5, with D unresolved. The CDR3 is 18 amino acids. Trimming pared 2 bases from V and 2 bases from J, leaving 21 bases between. Germline CDR1 reads SGHTA; CDR2 reads FQGNSA. The CDR3: CASSLSAFWMTAQETQYF. The CDR3 coding sequence is TGTGCCAGCAGCTTATCTGCGTTCTGGATGACGGCACAAGAGACCCAGTACTTC. Combining the CDR3 with reference TRBV7-2 and TRBJ2-5 gives the whole variable domain GAGVSQSPSNKVTEKGKDVELRCDPISGHTALYWYRQSLGQGLEFLIYFQGNSAPDKSGLPSDRFSAERTGGSVSTLTIQRTQQEDSAVYLCASSLSAFWMTAQETQYFGPGTRLLVL.

This clonotype was picked up a small number of times. This chain connects TRBV4-1 to TRBJ1-4, with 7 bases identical to TRBD1. V trimming: 2 bases; J trimming: 4 bases; junction bases outside the gene matches: 7. The CDR3 extends over 16 amino acids. CDR1 and CDR2 (germline): MGHRA, YSYEKL. CDR3 DNA sequence: TGCGCCAGCAGCCAACCACTACAGGGGCTTAATGAAAAACTGTTTTTT. Residues: CASSQPLQGLNEKLFF.

This clonotype was recorded a few times. The chain uses TRBV20-1 and TRBJ2-5; D is unresolved. There are 11 residues in the CDR3. The V gene lost 3 bases and the J gene lost 3 bases, with 5 bases spanning the gap. Germline V gives CDR1 DFQATT, CDR2 SNEGSKA (reference sequence). The CDR3 bases are TGCAGTGCTAGGTCTGAAGAGACCCAGTACTTC. It specifies CSARSEETQYF.

The chain has TRBV7-2 and TRBJ1-6; 7 bases map to TRBD1. The V segment lost 1 base and the J segment 7 bases; nucleotides outside the gene matches: 4. Per germline, CDR1 SGHTA and CDR2 FQGNSA. The CDR3 loop spans 15 amino acids. CDR3 protein: CASSLVGQTNSPLHF. CDR3 bases: TGTGCCAGCAGCTTAGTGGGACAGACAAATTCACCCCTCCACTTT.

This chain connects TRBV20-1 to TRBJ1-1; 8 nucleotides align to TRBD1. This CDR3 comprises 13 residues. Germline CDR1 is DFQATT and CDR2 is SNEGSKA (reference sequence). Germline trimming cut 6 bases from V and 5 bases from J; bases unmatched to any gene: 8. This chain's CDR3 is CSARQGRGTEAFF. Here the CDR3 DNA reads TGCAGTGCCCGACAGGGGCGGGGGACTGAAGCTTTCTTT.

This clonotype was seen only a few times. This chain joins TRBV9 and TRBJ1-1, with a possible D match to TRBD1 (5 bases). With 4 bases removed from V and 3 bases from J, the gap between germline ends came to 16 bases. Germline V gives CDR1 SGDLS, CDR2 YYNGEE. There are 15 residues in the CDR3. The CDR3 is CASSPGGGEDTEAFF. The CDR3 DNA is TGTGCCAGCAGCCCGGGCGGGGGAGAGGACACTGAAGCTTTCTTT.

This clonotype was detected a few times. The V call is TRBV5-8, the J call TRBJ2-1; D may be TRBD2 (5 bases). Trimming left V 5 bases short and J 6 bases short, with 12 bases between. This CDR3 comprises 13 residues. Germline V CDR1 and CDR2: SGHTS, YDEGEE. The CDR3 protein is CASSQQRGNEQFF. Here the CDR3 DNA reads TGTGCCAGCAGTCAACAACGGGGCAATGAGCAGTTCTTC.

This clonotype turned up a few times. The chain joins TRBV20-1 to TRBJ2-1; 8 positions agree with TRBD2. Germline assignment: CDR1 DFQATT and CDR2 SNEGSKA (reference sequence). J was trimmed by 5 bases and V by 0 bases; bases with no gene match: 6. CDR3 length: 15 residues. As DNA, the CDR3 is TGCAGTGCTAGAGATGGATTCGGGGGGGACAATGAGCAGTTCTTC. This encodes CSARDGFGGDNEQFF.

The V call is TRBV7-9, the J call TRBJ1-1; D ambiguous. Germline V gene sequence: CDR1 SEHNR, CDR2 FQNEAQ (reference sequence). Trimming removed 8 bases from V and 4 bases from J, with 17 bases in between. This CDR3 spans 14 amino acids. CDR3 sequence reads: CASGTRRTRTEAFF. CDR3 nucleotides: TGTGCCAGCGGTACGAGGCGCACTCGCACTGAAGCTTTCTTT.

The rearrangement uses TRBV7-2 and TRBJ1-5; possible D gene TRBD1, 5 bases. CDR3 size: 15 residues. Trimming left V 0 bases short and J 1 base short, with 7 bases between. Germline loops: CDR1 SGHTA, CDR2 FQGNSA. CDR3 sequence reads: CASSLARDSNQPQHF. CDR3 DNA sequence: TGTGCCAGCAGCTTAGCGCGGGACAGCAATCAGCCCCAGCATTTT.

This clonotype was observed many times. The J gene is TRBJ2-1, the V gene TRBV7-9, with D possibly being TRBD1 (8 bases). V lost 5 bases, J lost 7 bases, and 24 bases lay in between. The V gene's germline CDR1 is SEHNR and CDR2 FQNEAQ (reference sequence). This CDR3 is built from 17 residues. The CDR3 DNA is TGTGCCAGCAGCGACGGGGGGACAGGCCCCTTGGGAAATGAGCAGTTCTTC. Its protein is CASSDGGTGPLGNEQFF. Full variable domain (outside the CDR3, taken from reference TRBV7-9 and TRBJ2-1): DTGVSQNPRHKITKRGQNVTFRCDPISEHNRLYWYRQTLGQGPEFLTYFQNEAQLEKSRLLSDRFSAERPKGSFSTLEIQRTEQGDSAMYLCASSDGGTGPLGNEQFFGPGTRLTVL.

V is TRBV27 and J is TRBJ1-1, with 7 bases matching TRBD1. V shed 4 bases and J 2 bases; nucleotides not matched to a gene: 4. Germline CDR1 MNHEY, CDR2 SMNVEV (reference sequence). The CDR3 covers 14 residues. CDR3 in DNA: TGTGCCAGCAGTTGGACAGGCTACAACACTGAAGCTTTCTTT. Amino acids: CASSWTGYNTEAFF.

V and J are TRBV7-8 and TRBJ2-3; D possibly matches TRBD1 or TRBD2 (5 bases each). V lost 1 base and J 3 bases, leaving 8 bases between the germline ends. The germline V gene encodes CDR1 SGHVS and CDR2 FQNEAQ. The CDR3 spans 14 residues. The CDR3 DNA follows: TGTGCCAGCAGCTTAGTGGGGGAGACAGATACGCAGTATTTT. The encoded protein is CASSLVGETDTQYF. The variable domain in full, completed from reference TRBV7-8 and TRBJ2-3, reads GAGVSQSPRYKVAKRGQDVALRCDPISGHVSLFWYQQALGQGPEFLTYFQNEAQLDKSGLPSDRFFAERPEGSVSTLKIQRTQQEDSAVYLCASSLVGETDTQYFGPGTRLTVL.

In this sample, this clonotype turned up a few times. The chain uses TRBV7-2 and TRBJ2-4; D may match TRBD1 or TRBD2 (6 bases each). V was clipped by 2 bases and J by 3 bases, with 11 bases between them. Germline CDR1 and CDR2: SGHTA and FQGNSA. This CDR3 spans 15 amino acids. DNA for the CDR3: TGTGCCAGCAGCTTATGGGGGGACAACAAAAACATTCAGTACTTC. It yields the protein CASSLWGDNKNIQYF.

The chain uses TRBV7-2 and TRBJ2-1; 7 nucleotides match TRBD2. With V trimmed by 2 bases and J by 6 bases, 7 bases remained unmatched. The CDR3 has 15 residues. CDR1 and CDR2 from the germline V gene are SGHTA and FQGNSA. Here the CDR3 reads CASSLMAGEANEQFF. The CDR3 coding sequence is TGTGCCAGCAGCTTAATGGCGGGAGAGGCCAATGAGCAGTTCTTC.

V and J are TRBV29-1 and TRBJ1-2; the match to TRBD1 covers 7 bases. CDR3 length: 12 amino acids. With 6 bases clipped from V and 6 bases from J, the junction kept 7 bases outside the gene matches. The germline V gene has CDR1 SQVTM and CDR2 ANQGSEA. The CDR3 nucleotides are TGCAGCGTCACCGACAGGGTGCATGGCTACACCTTC. Amino acids: CSVTDRVHGYTF. The full variable domain, its missing parts supplied by reference TRBV29-1 and TRBJ1-2, is SAVISQKPSRDICQRGTSLTIQCQVDSQVTMMFWYRQQPGQSLTLIATANQGSEATYESGFVIDKFPISRPNLTFSTLTVSNMSPEDSSIYLCSVTDRVHGYTFGSGTRLTVV.

Only a few counts were recorded for this clonotype. This sequence joins TRBV7-3 and TRBJ2-1, with D perhaps matching TRBD1 or TRBD2 (6 bases each). The germline V gene has CDR1 SGHTA and CDR2 FQGTGA. The ends were cut back, 4 bases at V and 9 bases at J, with 10 bases in the middle. This CDR3 is built from 12 residues. CDR3 sequence reads: CASSSGASEQFF. The CDR3 bases are TGTGCCAGCAGCTCGGGGGCTAGTGAGCAGTTCTTC.

The chain couples TRBV5-6 to TRBJ2-6; 8 nucleotides match TRBD1. CDR3 size: 17 residues. The germline gives CDR1 SGHDT, CDR2 YYEEEE. The V and J ends lost 4 bases and 3 bases, in that order; junction bases with no gene match: 9. CDR3 in DNA: TGTGCCAGCAGCGGAACAGGGGGAGGTTATGGGGCCAACGTCCTGACTTTC. Translation gives CASSGTGGGYGANVLTF.

This clonotype was seen ten or more times. The chain recombines TRBV25-1 with TRBJ2-1, with 7 bases aligning to TRBD2. Germline V CDR1 and CDR2: MGHDK, SYGVNS. This CDR3 has 16 residues. Trimming cost V 2 bases and J 7 bases; bases outside gene matches: 11. The CDR3 DNA follows: TGTGCCAGCAGTGAAGGGGGGGTCAGAGGGGTGAATGAGCAGTTCTTC. As protein: CASSEGGVRGVNEQFF. The whole variable domain, remainder taken from reference TRBV25-1 and TRBJ2-1, is EADIYQTPRYLVIGTGKKITLECSQTMGHDKMYWYQQDPGMELHLIHYSYGVNSTEKGDLSSESTVSRIRTEHFPLTLESARPSHTSQYLCASSEGGVRGVNEQFFGPGTRLTVL.

This clonotype occurred many times. This sequence joins TRBV7-9 and TRBJ2-5, with TRBD1 identical over 12 bases. The DNA end is a closer match to TRBJ2-1, so the J assignment may be wrong. The CDR3 has 16 residues. Per the germline V gene, CDR1 is SEHNR and CDR2 is FQNEAQ (reference sequence). The chain's CDR3 is CASSLPGQGAGNEQFF. CDR3 sequence (DNA): TGTGCCAGCAGCCTTCCGGGACAGGGGGCCGGCAATGAGCAGTTCTTC.

V gene TRBV20-1 combines with J gene TRBJ2-5, with 9 positions matching TRBD2. V shed 6 bases and J 1 base; nucleotides not matched to a gene: 15. This CDR3 has 17 residues. CDR1 is DFQATT and CDR2 is SNEGSKA in the germline V gene (reference sequence). The CDR3 nucleotides are TGCAGTGCCGTCGGGCTAGCGGGAAAAGCGGGCCAAGAGACCCAGTACTTC. This gives the protein CSAVGLAGKAGQETQYF.

The chain couples TRBV12-3 or TRBV12-4 to TRBJ2-3; D is ambiguous. Trimming removed 7 bases from V and 6 bases from J, with 11 bases in between. The CDR3 covers 12 residues. CDR3 sequence (DNA): TGTGCCAGCACCCTGTCTCGGGATACGCAGTATTTT. Residues: CASTLSRDTQYF.

The CDR3 loop reads CASSLGTLYEQYF. DNA of the CDR3: TGTGCCAGCAGCTTAGGGACTCTCTACGAGCAGTACTTC. V is TRBV7-6 and J is TRBJ2-7; TRBD2 is a possible D gene (5 bases). The CDR3 runs to 13 residues. Germline CDR1 and CDR2: SGHVS and FNYEAQ. V was trimmed by 1 base and J by 3 bases, leaving 7 bases between them.

This clonotype was observed at least ten times. The germline gene is not matched at one end of the junction; a read error may be the cause. The chain couples TRBV7-2 to TRBJ2-5; 7 bases line up with TRBD2. The J call may be wrong; the DNA end is better matched by TRBJ2-7. CDR1 and CDR2 (germline): SGHTA, FQGNSA. The CDR3 spans 12 residues. The CDR3 reads CASSLAAGEQYF. For the CDR3, the DNA is TGTGCCAGCAGCCTAGCGGCCGGCGAGCAGTACTTC.

On this clonotype itself: It may be a read error: a sequence one base away is much more abundant. The CDR3 sequence is CASSSTGVGGYTF. CDR3 coding DNA: TGTGCCAGCAGCTCGACAGGGGTTGGTGGCTACACCTTC. V is TRBV6-5 and J is TRBJ1-2, with TRBD1 matching over 8 bases. V lost 6 bases, J lost 7 bases, and 7 bases stayed unmatched. The CDR3 loop spans 13 amino acids. The germline CDR1 and CDR2 sequences are MNHEY and SVGAGI.

This clonotype was picked up a small number of times. The genes are TRBV7-8 and TRBJ2-1; 7 nucleotides align to TRBD1. The CDR3 covers 15 residues. Germline loops: CDR1 SGHVS, CDR2 FQNEAQ. Trimming took 5 bases from V and 0 from J; bases not matched to a gene: 4. The CDR3 loop reads CASSVAGGSYNEQFF. In DNA form, the CDR3 reads TGTGCCAGCAGCGTCGCAGGGGGCTCCTACAATGAGCAGTTCTTC.